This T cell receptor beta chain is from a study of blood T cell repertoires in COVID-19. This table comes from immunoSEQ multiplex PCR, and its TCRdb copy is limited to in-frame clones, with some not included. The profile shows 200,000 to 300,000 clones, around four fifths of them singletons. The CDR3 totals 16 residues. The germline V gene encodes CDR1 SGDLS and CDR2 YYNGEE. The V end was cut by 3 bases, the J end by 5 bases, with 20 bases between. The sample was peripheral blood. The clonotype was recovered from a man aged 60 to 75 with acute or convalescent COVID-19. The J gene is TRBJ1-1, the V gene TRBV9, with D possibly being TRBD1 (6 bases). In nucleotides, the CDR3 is TGTGCCAGCAGCGCATACGGCAGGGGCCGGACGACTGAAGCTTTCTTT. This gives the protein CASSAYGRGRTTEAFF.